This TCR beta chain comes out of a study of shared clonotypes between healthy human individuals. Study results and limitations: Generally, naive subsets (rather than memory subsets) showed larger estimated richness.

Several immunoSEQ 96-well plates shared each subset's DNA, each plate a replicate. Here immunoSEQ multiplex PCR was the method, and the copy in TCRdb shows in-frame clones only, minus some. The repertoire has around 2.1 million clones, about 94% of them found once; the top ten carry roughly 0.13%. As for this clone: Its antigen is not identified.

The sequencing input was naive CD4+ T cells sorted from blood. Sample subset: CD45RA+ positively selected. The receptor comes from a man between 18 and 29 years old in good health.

The CDR3 protein is CASRRETGPDEQFF. CDR3 DNA sequence: TGTGCCAGCAGGCGAGAGACAGGGCCGGATGAGCAGTTCTTC. The rearrangement uses TRBV5-4 and TRBJ2-1, with 7 bases fitting TRBD1. V shed 5 bases and J 8 bases; nucleotides not matched to a gene: 10. The CDR3 covers 14 residues. From germline, CDR1 is SGHNT and CDR2 YYREEE (reference sequence).